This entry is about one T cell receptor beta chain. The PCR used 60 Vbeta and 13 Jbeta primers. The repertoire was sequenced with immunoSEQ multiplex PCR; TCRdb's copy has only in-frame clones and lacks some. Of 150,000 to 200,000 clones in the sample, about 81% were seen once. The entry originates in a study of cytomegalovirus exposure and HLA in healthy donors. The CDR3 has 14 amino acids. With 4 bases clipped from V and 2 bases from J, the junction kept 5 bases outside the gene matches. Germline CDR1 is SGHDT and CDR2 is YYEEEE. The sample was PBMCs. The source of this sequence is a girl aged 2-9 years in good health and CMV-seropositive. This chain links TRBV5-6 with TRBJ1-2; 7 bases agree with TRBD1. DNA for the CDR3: TGTGCCAGCAGCCTCAGGGGGGCGAACTATGGCTACACCTTC. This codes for CASSLRGANYGYTF.